The 23 T cell receptor beta chains in this list originate from one sample, sequenced in a study of T cell clones after liver transplantation. The data were produced by immunoSEQ multiplex PCR, yet TCRdb's version contains in-frame clones alone and is incomplete. Here the sample spans 20,000 to 30,000 clones, more than 65% being singletons. Sequences were derived from CD4+ T cells from blood, sampled before liver transplant. The source is a human donor who received a liver transplant.

The chain is built from TRBV5-6 and TRBJ2-1, with D tentatively TRBD2 (6 bases). Germline CDR1 and CDR2: SGHDT and YYEEEE. Deletions cut 0 bases from V and 5 bases from J, with 9 bases between. There are 14 residues in the CDR3. CDR3 bases: TGTGCCAGCAGCTTGGCGGGACTTCACAATGAGCAGTTCTTC. It is translated as CASSLAGLHNEQFF.

J is TRBJ2-2 and V is TRBV5-1; D is ambiguous. The CDR3 covers 13 residues. Germline V gene data show CDR1 as SGHRS and CDR2 as YFSETQ. The V gene lost 0 bases and the J gene lost 5 bases, with 5 bases spanning the gap. The CDR3 nucleotides are TGCGCCAGCAGCTTGGGTACAACCGGGGAGCTGTTTTTT. Its protein product is CASSLGTTGELFF.

V usage is TRBV4-2 and J usage is TRBJ1-1; 7 bases match TRBD1. With V trimmed by 2 bases and J by 7 bases, 7 bases remained unmatched. Germline CDR1 and CDR2: LGHNA and YNFKEQ. The CDR3 sequence is 14 residues long. The CDR3 bases are TGTGCCAGCAGCCAACCGGGACAGACTCTTGAAGCTTTCTTT. Translating it yields CASSQPGQTLEAFF.

As DNA, the CDR3 is TGTGCCAGCAGTTTCGGGATTGGGCTCGCGGGGACTTACCAAGAGACCCAGTACTTC. Its protein is CASSFGIGLAGTYQETQYF. V gene TRBV28 combines with J gene TRBJ2-5, with D perhaps TRBD2 (6 bases). The V end lost 3 bases, the J end lost 0 bases, and 23 bases lay between the germline ends. Germline CDR1 MDHEN, CDR2 SYDVKM. The CDR3 has 19 residues.

This chain uses TRBV2 with TRBJ2-7, with D perhaps TRBD1 (5 bases). The CDR3 sequence is 18 residues long. Germline loops: CDR1 SNHLY, CDR2 FYNNEI. V gave up 2 bases and J gave up 0 bases, with 20 bases separating them. The CDR3 here is CASSEPDSGIGASYEQYF. The DNA of the CDR3 is TGTGCCAGCAGTGAACCAGACTCAGGGATTGGGGCCTCCTACGAGCAGTACTTC.

This clone was recorded only once. The chain carries TRBV10-3 and TRBJ2-5; D unresolved. CDR1 is ENHRY and CDR2 is SYGVKD in the germline V gene. The CDR3 loop spans 13 amino acids. V dropped 1 base and J dropped 2 bases, with 5 bases sitting between them. The CDR3 spells CAISELSQETQYF. Here the CDR3 DNA reads TGTGCCATCAGTGAGTTATCGCAAGAGACCCAGTACTTC.

The rearrangement links TRBV6-5 to TRBJ2-7; 10 bases align to TRBD2. J gave up 3 bases and V 4 bases, and 0 bases lay outside the gene matches. The CDR3 spans 13 residues. Per germline, CDR1 MNHEY and CDR2 SVGAGI. CDR3 sequence reads: CASSSSGGYEQYV. The CDR3 DNA follows: TGTGCCAGCAGTTCTAGCGGGGGCTACGAGCAGTACGTC.

This sequence joins TRBV7-9 and TRBJ1-1; 7 positions match TRBD1. The CDR3 length is 14 residues. CDR1 and CDR2 (germline): SEHNR, FQNEAQ (reference sequence). V lost 5 bases and J lost 4; bases outside the gene matches: 7. The CDR3 spells CASSKQGMGTEAFF. DNA of the CDR3: TGTGCCAGCAGCAAACAGGGGATGGGCACTGAAGCTTTCTTT.

V and J are TRBV11-3 and TRBJ2-1; tentative D call: TRBD2 (5 bases). The CDR3 has 15 residues. Between the trimmed V and J ends, which lost 2 bases and 0 bases, there was a span of 8 bases. The germline V gene has CDR1 SGHNT and CDR2 YENEEA. The CDR3 is CASSLWESSYNEQFF. The CDR3 nucleotides read TGTGCCAGCAGCTTATGGGAGAGCTCCTACAATGAGCAGTTCTTC.

The gene calls are TRBV7-9 and TRBJ2-5; the D gene is possibly TRBD1 (6 bases). The CDR3 spans 16 residues. Germline CDR1 SEHNR, CDR2 FQNEAQ (reference sequence). The V end lost 5 bases, the J end lost 4 bases, and 20 bases lay between the germline ends. The CDR3 loop is CASSRQAGASRETQYF. CDR3 nucleotides: TGTGCCAGCAGCCGCCAGGCAGGGGCATCCAGAGAGACCCAGTACTTC.

The chain joins TRBV5-1 to TRBJ2-7; TRBD1 matches 12 bases. With 6 bases clipped from V and 4 bases from J, the junction kept 8 bases outside the gene matches. Per germline, CDR1 SGHRS and CDR2 YFSETQ. The CDR3 runs to 15 residues. The CDR3 DNA sequence: TGCGCCAGCAAACCTCCGGGACAGGGGGCATACGAGCAGTACTTC. Protein sequence: CASKPPGQGAYEQYF.

This clone was found a few times. The V and J genes are TRBV2 and TRBJ1-2; no reliable D call. The CDR3 runs 13 residues. In germline, CDR1 is SNHLY, CDR2 FYNNEI. The V and J ends lost 4 bases and 5 bases respectively, with 11 bases between them. CDR3 sequence (DNA): TGTGCCAGCAGTGTTTCCGAGGTTTATGGCTACACCTTC. Translation gives CASSVSEVYGYTF.

The chain links TRBV5-1 to TRBJ1-4; no reliable D call. This CDR3 is built from 15 residues. Trimming shortened V by 3 bases and J by 5 bases, and 14 bases separated the two germline ends. CDR1 is SGHRS and CDR2 is YFSETQ in the germline V gene. The CDR3 sequence: CASSSGQPSNEKLFF. The CDR3 DNA follows: TGCGCCAGCAGCTCGGGCCAGCCGTCGAATGAAAAACTGTTTTTT.

The chain couples TRBV11-3 to TRBJ2-1; a weak D match, TRBD2 (5 bases). V was cut by 8 bases and J by 4 bases, with 15 bases left in between. The CDR3 runs 14 residues. Germline V gene sequence: CDR1 SGHNT, CDR2 YENEEA. CDR3 region: CASSTGLKYNEQFF. CDR3 nucleotides: TGTGCCAGCTCGACTGGACTTAAGTACAATGAGCAGTTCTTC.

The V call is TRBV5-1, the J call TRBJ1-3; D gene uncertain. The V gene's germline CDR1 is SGHRS and CDR2 YFSETQ. V lost 4 bases and J lost 0, with 14 bases in between. The CDR3 contains 16 residues. The CDR3 spells CASSPDRANSGNTIYF. The DNA of the CDR3 is TGCGCCAGCAGCCCCGACCGGGCCAACTCTGGAAACACCATATATTTT.

The CDR3 protein is CASSRYTETYGYTF. In nucleotides, the CDR3 is TGTGCCAGCAGCCGATACACAGAAACCTATGGCTACACCTTC. The chain links TRBV7-2 to TRBJ1-2, with D hard to call. The V end was cut by 5 bases, the J end by 4 bases, with 14 bases between. Germline CDR1 is SGHTA and CDR2 is FQGNSA. The CDR3 has 14 residues.

This clone has a single count. This sequence joins TRBV5-4 and TRBJ2-2, with D maybe TRBD2 (6 bases). The germline V gene encodes CDR1 SGHNT and CDR2 YYREEE (reference sequence). V was trimmed by 3 bases and J by 6 bases, leaving 15 bases between them. The CDR3 has 15 amino acids. The CDR3 region is CASSSEPASAGELFF. The DNA of the CDR3 is TGTGCCAGCAGCTCTGAACCCGCTAGCGCCGGGGAGCTGTTTTTT.

This clone appeared a single time. The chain carries TRBV7-9 and TRBJ2-7; TRBD1 matches at 11 bases. This CDR3 has 15 amino acids. With 5 bases clipped from V and 1 base from J, the junction kept 4 bases outside the gene matches. Germline lookup yields CDR1 SEHNR and CDR2 FQNEAQ (reference sequence). CDR3 residues: CASSPRDRGSYEQYF. CDR3 DNA: TGTGCCAGCAGCCCTAGGGACAGGGGGTCCTACGAGCAGTACTTC.

CDR3 residues: CASSLVEDTQYF. As DNA, the CDR3 is TGCGCCAGCAGCTTGGTGGAGGATACGCAGTATTTT. V usage is TRBV5-1 and J usage is TRBJ2-3; D gene ambiguous. The CDR3 covers 12 residues. With 0 bases removed from V and 6 bases from J, the gap between germline ends came to 5 bases. Germline V CDR1 and CDR2: SGHRS, YFSETQ.

The chain is built from TRBV6-1 and TRBJ2-6, with 7 bases that match TRBD1. With V trimmed by 7 bases and J by 1 base, 4 bases remained unmatched. CDR1 is MNHNS and CDR2 is SASEGT in the germline V gene. The CDR3 length is 15 residues. In nucleotides, the CDR3 is TGTGCCAGCAAGGGGGCAGAATCTGGGGCCAACGTCCTGACTTTC. Translated: CASKGAESGANVLTF.

The genes are TRBV7-2 and TRBJ2-3, with TRBD2 as a possible D gene (6 bases). The germline V and J ends were trimmed by 4 bases and 2 bases, with 19 bases remaining between them. Germline-derived CDR1 and CDR2 are SGHTA and FQGNSA. The CDR3 length is 17 residues. For the CDR3, the DNA is TGTGCCAGCAGCTCCCCCCCTTGGGGGGATTCCACAGATACGCAGTATTTT. Translation: CASSSPPWGDSTDTQYF.

CDR3 residues: CASSLDTGLGETQYF. The CDR3 DNA sequence: TGTGCCAGCAGTTTGGATACGGGGCTGGGAGAGACCCAGTACTTC. The chain couples TRBV25-1 to TRBJ2-5, with D perhaps TRBD1 or TRBD2 (5 bases each). This CDR3 contains 15 residues. V lost 5 bases, J lost 4 bases, and 17 bases lay in between. Germline V CDR1 and CDR2: MGHDK, SYGVNS.

The CDR3: CASSLPTSGPHNEQFF. The CDR3, as DNA: TGTGCCAGCAGCCTCCCAACTAGCGGGCCACACAATGAGCAGTTCTTC. The chain recombines TRBV28 with TRBJ2-1, with 9 bases identical to TRBD2. Germline-derived CDR1 and CDR2 are MDHEN and SYDVKM. CDR3 length: 16 residues. J gave up 5 bases and V 6 bases, and 11 bases lay outside the gene matches.